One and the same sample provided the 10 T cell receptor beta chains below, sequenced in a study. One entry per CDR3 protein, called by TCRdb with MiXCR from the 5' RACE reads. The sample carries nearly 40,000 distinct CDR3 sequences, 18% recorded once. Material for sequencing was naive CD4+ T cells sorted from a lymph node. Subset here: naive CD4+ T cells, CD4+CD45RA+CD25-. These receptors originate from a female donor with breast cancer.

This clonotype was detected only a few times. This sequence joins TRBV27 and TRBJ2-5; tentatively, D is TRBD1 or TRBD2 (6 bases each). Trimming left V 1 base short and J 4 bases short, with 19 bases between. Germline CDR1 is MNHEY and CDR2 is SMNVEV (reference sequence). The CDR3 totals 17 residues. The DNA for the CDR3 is TGTGCCAGCAGTTTATACCCGGGGGTTAGAGGGGGAGAGACCCAGTACTTC. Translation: CASSLYPGVRGGETQYF.

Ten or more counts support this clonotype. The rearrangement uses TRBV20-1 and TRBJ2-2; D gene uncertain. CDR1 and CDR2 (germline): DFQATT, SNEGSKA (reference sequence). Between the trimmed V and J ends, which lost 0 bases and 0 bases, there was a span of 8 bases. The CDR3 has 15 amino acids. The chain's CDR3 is CSARDRNTNTGELFF. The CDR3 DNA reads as TGCAGTGCTAGAGATCGTAACACGAACACCGGGGAGCTGTTTTTT.

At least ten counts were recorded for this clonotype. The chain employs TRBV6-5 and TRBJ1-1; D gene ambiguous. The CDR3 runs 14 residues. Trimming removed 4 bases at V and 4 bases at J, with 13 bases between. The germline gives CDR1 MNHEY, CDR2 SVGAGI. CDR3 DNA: TGTGCCAGCAGTTCGCAAGATAAGCTCACTGAAGCTTTCTTT. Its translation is CASSSQDKLTEAFF.

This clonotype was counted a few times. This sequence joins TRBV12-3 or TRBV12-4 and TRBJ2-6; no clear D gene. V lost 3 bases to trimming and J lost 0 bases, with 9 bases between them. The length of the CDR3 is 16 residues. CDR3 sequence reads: CASSLRAISGANVLTF. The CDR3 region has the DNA TGTGCCAGCAGTTTGAGAGCTATCTCTGGGGCCAACGTCCTGACTTTC.

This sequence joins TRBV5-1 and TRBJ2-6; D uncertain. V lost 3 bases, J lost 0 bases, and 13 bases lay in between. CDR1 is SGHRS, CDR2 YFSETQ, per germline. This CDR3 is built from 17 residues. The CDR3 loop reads CASSSTHSLSGANVLTF. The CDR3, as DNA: TGCGCCAGCAGCTCAACCCACTCGCTCTCTGGGGCCAACGTCCTGACTTTC.

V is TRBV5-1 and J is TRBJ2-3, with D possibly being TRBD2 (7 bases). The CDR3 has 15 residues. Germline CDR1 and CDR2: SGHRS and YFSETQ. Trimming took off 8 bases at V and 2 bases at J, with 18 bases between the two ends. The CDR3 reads CASSRGGVTTDTQYF. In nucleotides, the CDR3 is TGCGCCAGTAGCCGAGGGGGGGTAACCACAGATACGCAGTATTTT.

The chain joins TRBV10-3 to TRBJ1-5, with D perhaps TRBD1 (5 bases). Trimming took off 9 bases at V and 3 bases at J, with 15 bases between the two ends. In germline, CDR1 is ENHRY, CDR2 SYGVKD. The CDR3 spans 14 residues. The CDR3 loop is CAISSGRDNQPQHF. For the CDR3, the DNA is TGTGCCATTTCTTCGGGACGGGACAATCAGCCCCAGCATTTT.

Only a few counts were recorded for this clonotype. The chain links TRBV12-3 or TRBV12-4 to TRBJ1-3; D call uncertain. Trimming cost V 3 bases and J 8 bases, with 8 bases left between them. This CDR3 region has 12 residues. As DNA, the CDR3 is TGTGCCAGCAGTTTCAAACCGGACACCATATATTTT. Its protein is CASSFKPDTIYF.

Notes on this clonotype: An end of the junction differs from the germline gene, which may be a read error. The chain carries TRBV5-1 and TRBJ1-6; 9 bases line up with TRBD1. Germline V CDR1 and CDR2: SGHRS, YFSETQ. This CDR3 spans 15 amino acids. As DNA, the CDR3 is TGCGCCAGCAGCGTCACAGGGGGCAAGAATTCACCCCCCCACTTT. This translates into CASSVTGGKNSPPHF.

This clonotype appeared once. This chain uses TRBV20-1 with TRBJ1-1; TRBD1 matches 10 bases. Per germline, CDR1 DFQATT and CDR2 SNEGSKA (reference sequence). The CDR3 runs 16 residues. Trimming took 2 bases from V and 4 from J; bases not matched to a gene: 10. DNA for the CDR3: TGCAGTGCTAGAATGACAGGGGGCAGGGGAGTCACTGAAGCTTTCTTT. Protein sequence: CSARMTGGRGVTEAFF.